This entry is about one T cell receptor beta chain. The record originates from a study of blood T cell repertoires in COVID-19. The CDR3 contains 19 residues. V was clipped by 4 bases and J by 3 bases; unmatched bases: 18. The germline V gene encodes CDR1 LNHDA and CDR2 SQIVND (reference sequence). Using immunoSEQ multiplex PCR, the repertoire was profiled, and TCRdb retains in-frame clones only, with some absent. The data show roughly 43,000 clones, with 80% to 90% seen just once and about a sixth held by the top ten. This chain joins TRBV19 and TRBJ2-3, with TRBD2 matching over 8 bases. The receptor comes from a man in his sixties or seventies with active COVID-19. The specimen sequenced was peripheral blood. This CDR3 reads CASSKKKAGDLLWTDTQYF. Here the CDR3 DNA reads TGTGCCAGTAGTAAAAAGAAAGCGGGAGACCTTTTATGGACAGATACGCAGTATTTT.